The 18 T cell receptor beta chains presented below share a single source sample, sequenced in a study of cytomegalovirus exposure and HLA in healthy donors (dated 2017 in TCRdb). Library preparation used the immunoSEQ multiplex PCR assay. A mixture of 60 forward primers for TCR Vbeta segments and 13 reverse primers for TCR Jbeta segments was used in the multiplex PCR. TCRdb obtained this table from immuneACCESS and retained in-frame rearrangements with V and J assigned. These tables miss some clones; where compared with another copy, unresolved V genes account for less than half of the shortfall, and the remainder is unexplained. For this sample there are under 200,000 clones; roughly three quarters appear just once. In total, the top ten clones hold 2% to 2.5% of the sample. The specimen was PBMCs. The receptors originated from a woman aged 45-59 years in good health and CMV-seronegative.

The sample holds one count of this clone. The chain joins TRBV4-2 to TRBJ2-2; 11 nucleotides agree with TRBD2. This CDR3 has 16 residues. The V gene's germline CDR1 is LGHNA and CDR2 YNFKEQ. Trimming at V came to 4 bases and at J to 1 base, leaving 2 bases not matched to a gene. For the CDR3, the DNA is TGTGCCAGCAGCCCCGGACTAGCGGGGAACACCGGGGAGCTGTTTTTT. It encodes CASSPGLAGNTGELFF.

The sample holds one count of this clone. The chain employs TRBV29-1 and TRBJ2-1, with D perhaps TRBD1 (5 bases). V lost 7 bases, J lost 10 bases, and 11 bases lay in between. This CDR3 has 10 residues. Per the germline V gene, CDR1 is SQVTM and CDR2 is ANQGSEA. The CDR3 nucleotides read TGCAGCGCGGCGACAGCCGAGCAGTTCTTC. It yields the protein CSAATAEQFF.

The CDR3 region has the DNA TGTGCCAGACGGACAGGGAGTAGTGAAAAACTGTTTTTT. This encodes CARRTGSSEKLFF. The chain is built from TRBV6-1 and TRBJ1-4; 8 bases line up with TRBD1. Germline V gene sequence: CDR1 MNHNS, CDR2 SASEGT. V lost 9 bases, J lost 7 bases, and 7 bases stayed unmatched. This CDR3 comprises 13 residues.

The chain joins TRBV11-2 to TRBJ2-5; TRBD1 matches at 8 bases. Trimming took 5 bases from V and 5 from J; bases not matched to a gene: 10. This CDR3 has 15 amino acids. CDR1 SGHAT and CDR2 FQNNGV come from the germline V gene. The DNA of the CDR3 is TGTGCCAGCAGCACCGACAGGGGATCTTGGGAGACCCAGTACTTC. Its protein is CASSTDRGSWETQYF.

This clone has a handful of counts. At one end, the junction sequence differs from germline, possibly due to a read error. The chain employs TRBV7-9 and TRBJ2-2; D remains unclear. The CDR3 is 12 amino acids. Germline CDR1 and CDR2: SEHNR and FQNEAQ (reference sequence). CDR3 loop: CSSSPPSGELFF. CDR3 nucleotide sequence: TGTTCCAGCAGCCCCCCGTCCGGGGAGCTGTTTTTT.

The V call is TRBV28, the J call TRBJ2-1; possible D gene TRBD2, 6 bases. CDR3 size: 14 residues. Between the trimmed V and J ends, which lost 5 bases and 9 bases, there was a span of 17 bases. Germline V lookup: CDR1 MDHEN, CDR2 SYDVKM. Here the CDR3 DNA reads TGTGCCAGCAGTAGACGGGAGAGATGGGGTGAGCAGTTCTTC. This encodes CASSRRERWGEQFF. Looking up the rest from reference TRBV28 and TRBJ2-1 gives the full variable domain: DVKVTQSSRYLVKRTGEKVFLECVQDMDHENMFWYRQDPGLGLRLIYFSYDVKMKEKGDIPEGYSVSREKKERFSLILESASTNQTSMYLCASSRRERWGEQFFGPGTRLTVL.

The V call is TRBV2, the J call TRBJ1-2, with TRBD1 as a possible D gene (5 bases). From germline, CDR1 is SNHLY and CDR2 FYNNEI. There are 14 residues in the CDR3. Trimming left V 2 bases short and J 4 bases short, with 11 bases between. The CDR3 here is CASSEPAGRYGYTF. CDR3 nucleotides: TGTGCCAGCAGTGAACCGGCAGGGCGCTATGGCTACACCTTC. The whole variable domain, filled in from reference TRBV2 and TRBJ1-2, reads EPEVTQTPSHQVTQMGQEVILRCVPISNHLYFYWYRQILGQKVEFLVSFYNNEISEKSEIFDDQFSVERPDGSNFTLKIRSTKLEDSAMYFCASSEPAGRYGYTFGSGTRLTVV.

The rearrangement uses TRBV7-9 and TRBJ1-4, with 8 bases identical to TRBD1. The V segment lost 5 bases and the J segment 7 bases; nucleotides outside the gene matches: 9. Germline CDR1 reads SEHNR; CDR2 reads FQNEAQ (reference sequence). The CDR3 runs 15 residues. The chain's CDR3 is CASSDRTGRVEKLFF. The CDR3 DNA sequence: TGTGCCAGCAGCGATAGGACAGGGCGAGTTGAAAAACTGTTTTTT.

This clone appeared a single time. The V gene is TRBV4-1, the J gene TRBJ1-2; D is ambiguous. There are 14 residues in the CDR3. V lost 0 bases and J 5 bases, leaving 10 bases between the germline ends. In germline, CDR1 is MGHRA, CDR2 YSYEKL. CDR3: CASSQEYREYGYTF. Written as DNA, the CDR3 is TGCGCCAGCAGCCAAGAGTATCGAGAGTATGGCTACACCTTC.

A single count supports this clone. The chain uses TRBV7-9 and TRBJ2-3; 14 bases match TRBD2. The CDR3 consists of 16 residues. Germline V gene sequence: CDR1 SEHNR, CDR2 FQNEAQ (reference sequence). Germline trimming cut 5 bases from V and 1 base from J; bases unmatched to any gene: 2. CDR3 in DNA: TGTGCCAGCAGCATGGGACTAGCGGGGGGCACAGATACGCAGTATTTT. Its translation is CASSMGLAGGTDTQYF.

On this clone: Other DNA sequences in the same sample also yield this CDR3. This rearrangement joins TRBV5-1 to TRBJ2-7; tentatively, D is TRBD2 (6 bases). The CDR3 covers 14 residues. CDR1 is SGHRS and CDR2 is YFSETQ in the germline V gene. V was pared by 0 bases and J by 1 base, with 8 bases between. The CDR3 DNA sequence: TGCGCCAGCAGCTTGGGGGCGGGGTCCTACGAGCAGTACTTC. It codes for CASSLGAGSYEQYF.

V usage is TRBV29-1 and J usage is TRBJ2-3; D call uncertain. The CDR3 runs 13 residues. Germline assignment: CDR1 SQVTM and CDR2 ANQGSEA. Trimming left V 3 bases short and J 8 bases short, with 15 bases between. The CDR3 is CSVERLAVGTQYF. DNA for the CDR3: TGCAGCGTTGAGCGTTTAGCAGTCGGTACGCAGTATTTT.

The CDR3 sequence: CASSTNRGESYEQYF. In DNA form, the CDR3 reads TGTGCCAGTAGTACCAACAGGGGGGAGTCCTACGAGCAGTACTTC. The chain links TRBV19 to TRBJ2-7; 8 positions match TRBD1. The CDR3 loop spans 15 amino acids. With 4 bases clipped from V and 1 base from J, the junction kept 6 bases outside the gene matches. CDR1 is LNHDA, CDR2 SQIVND, per germline (reference sequence).

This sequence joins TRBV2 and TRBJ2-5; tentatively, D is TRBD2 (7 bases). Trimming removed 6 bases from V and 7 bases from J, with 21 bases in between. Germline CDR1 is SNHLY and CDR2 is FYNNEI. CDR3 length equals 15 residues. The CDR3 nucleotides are TGTGCCAGCAGACCGGAGGAGGGGGGGCGTGGGACCCAGTACTTC. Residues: CASRPEEGGRGTQYF. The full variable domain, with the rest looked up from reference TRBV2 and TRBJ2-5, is EPEVTQTPSHQVTQMGQEVILRCVPISNHLYFYWYRQILGQKVEFLVSFYNNEISEKSEIFDDQFSVERPDGSNFTLKIRSTKLEDSAMYFCASRPEEGGRGTQYFGPGTRLLVL.

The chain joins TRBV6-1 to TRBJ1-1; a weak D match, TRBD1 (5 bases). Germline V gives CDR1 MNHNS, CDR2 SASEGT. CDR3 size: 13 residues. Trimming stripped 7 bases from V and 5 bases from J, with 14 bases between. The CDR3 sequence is CASTLRGRTEAFF. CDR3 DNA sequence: TGTGCCAGCACTCTAAGGGGTCGGACTGAAGCTTTCTTT.

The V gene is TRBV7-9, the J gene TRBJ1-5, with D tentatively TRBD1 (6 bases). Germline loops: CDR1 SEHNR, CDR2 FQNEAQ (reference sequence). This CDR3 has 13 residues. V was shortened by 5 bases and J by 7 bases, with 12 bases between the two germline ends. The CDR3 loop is CASSLSGDQPQHF. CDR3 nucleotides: TGTGCCAGCAGCCTATCAGGGGACCAGCCCCAGCATTTT.

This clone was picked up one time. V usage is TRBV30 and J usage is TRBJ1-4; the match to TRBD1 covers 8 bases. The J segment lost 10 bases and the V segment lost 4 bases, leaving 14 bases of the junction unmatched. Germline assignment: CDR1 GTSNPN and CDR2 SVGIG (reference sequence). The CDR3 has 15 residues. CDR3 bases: TGTGCCTGGACCAACCCAGGGCCAGGGGGCGTAAAACTGTTTTTT. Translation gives CAWTNPGPGGVKLFF.

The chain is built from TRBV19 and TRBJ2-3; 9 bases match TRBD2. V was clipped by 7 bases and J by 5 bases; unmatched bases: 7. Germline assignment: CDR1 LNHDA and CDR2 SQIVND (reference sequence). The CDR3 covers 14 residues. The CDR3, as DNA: TGTGCCAGTACGGCTAGCGGGACCGGAGATACGCAGTATTTT. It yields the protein CASTASGTGDTQYF.